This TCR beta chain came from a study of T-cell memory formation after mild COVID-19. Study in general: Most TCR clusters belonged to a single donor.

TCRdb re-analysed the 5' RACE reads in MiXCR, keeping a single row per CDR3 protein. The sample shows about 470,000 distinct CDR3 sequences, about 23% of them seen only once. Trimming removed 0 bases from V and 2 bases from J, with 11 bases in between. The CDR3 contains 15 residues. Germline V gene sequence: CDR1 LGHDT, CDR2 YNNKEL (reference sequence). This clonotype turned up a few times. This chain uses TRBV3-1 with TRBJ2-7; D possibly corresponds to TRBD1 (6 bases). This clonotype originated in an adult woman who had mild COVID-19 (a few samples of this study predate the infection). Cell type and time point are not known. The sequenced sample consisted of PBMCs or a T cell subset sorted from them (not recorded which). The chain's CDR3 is CASSQEGGHPYEQYF. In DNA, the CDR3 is TGTGCCAGCAGCCAAGAAGGGGGTCACCCCTACGAGCAGTACTTC.